This record looks at one TCR beta chain sequence and its context. Its target is unknown. Looked up from germline, CDR1 is SNHLY and CDR2 is FYNNEI. The V end lost 1 base, the J end lost 0 bases, and 10 bases lay between the germline ends. The CDR3 has 16 residues. This record belongs to a study of shared clonotypes between healthy human individuals. Study-level findings and limits: A reduction in generation probabilities was seen for non-shared clonotypes relative to those shared by all four donors. Investigators collected only blood, and repertoires in tissues likely differ.

Assay execution proceeded at the deep level. Here immunoSEQ multiplex PCR was the method, and the copy in TCRdb shows in-frame clones only, minus some. This repertoire shows some 2.1 million clones, 90% to 95% found once; its top ten account for 0.13%. Sequenced input: naive CD4+ T cells sorted from blood. The subset here: CD45RA+ positively selected. This sequence originates from a man younger than 35 in good health. The gene calls are TRBV2 and TRBJ2-4; a possible D gene is TRBD2 (6 bases). The CDR3 DNA reads as TGTGCCAGCAGTGAAGATGCGGGGCTAGCCAAAAACATTCAGTACTTC. It translates to CASSEDAGLAKNIQYF.